This note documents a single T cell receptor beta chain sequence. The antigen remains unidentified. These data come from a study of Ad26.COV2.S vaccination and SARS-CoV-2 variants. The overall study: Recipients of Ad26.COV2.S got it intramuscularly, once or twice 56 days apart.

This CDR3 contains 11 residues. Germline V gene lookup returns CDR1 MNHEY and CDR2 SVGEGT. Trimming removed 6 bases at V and 5 bases at J, with 7 bases between. Sequencing used immunoSEQ multiplex PCR; TCRdb keeps in-frame clones, though not all of them. Here the sample spans around 250,000 clones, over 75% being singletons. Treatment of the sample: approximately 18 received Ad26.COV2.S at low or high dose, single or two shots; 5 received placebo; per-sample allocation not given. Specimen acquisition occurred on day 63 following the initial vaccine or placebo injection. An adult aged 18-55 years in Boston served as the donor. Findings and limits, study-wide: Vaccine and placebo recipients had similar non-spike TCR breadth. Measurements of TCR breadth and depth may have given underestimates of the total T cell responses.

The material was peripheral blood, obtained in a trial of Ad26.COV2.S vaccine versus placebo. This sequence originates from a person aged 18-60 years who received the Ad26.COV2.S COVID-19 vaccine or a placebo. The gene calls are TRBV6-2 or TRBV6-3 and TRBJ1-1; D gene unclear. This chain's CDR3 is CASSPSTEAFF. Written as DNA, the CDR3 is TGTGCCAGCAGCCCGAGTACTGAAGCTTTCTTT.